These T cell receptor beta chains were read from a single sample in a study. From the 5' RACE reads, TCRdb called clonotypes with MiXCR, one entry per CDR3 protein. This table holds over 55,000 distinct CDR3 sequences, around a quarter found once. What was sequenced was tumor-infiltrating memory CD4+ T cells sorted from the breast tumor. The receptors originated from a female donor with breast cancer. The CDR3 runs from the conserved cysteine through the conserved F or W. The size field is filled for only some rows; it gives once, few, many or a size class.

len: 14
abundance: many
v_gene: TRBV15
CDR3aa: CATSRDARADTQYF

len: 14
abundance: NA
v_gene: TRBV20-1
CDR3aa: CSARVRGNTGGLFF

len: 13
abundance: few
v_gene: TRBV7-9
CDR3aa: CASSASGRNEQFF

len: 15
abundance: NA
v_gene: TRBV5-1
CDR3aa: CASSLLLAGGQEQFF

len: 16
abundance: NA
v_gene: TRBV28
CDR3aa: CATLSTGNLITDTQYF

len: 14
abundance: few
v_gene: TRBV5-1
CDR3aa: CASSLEYSDNEQYF

len: 14
abundance: NA
v_gene: TRBV5-1
CDR3aa: CASRTDRGTDTQYF

len: 14
abundance: few
v_gene: TRBV9
CDR3aa: CASSPPAYSYEQYF

len: 13
abundance: NA
v_gene: TRBV5-1
CDR3aa: CASREGLEEEQYF

len: 12
abundance: NA
v_gene: TRBV7-9
CDR3aa: CASSLDRGKNTF

len: 13
abundance: NA
v_gene: TRBV6-5
CDR3aa: CASRRYSNQPQHF

len: 16
abundance: few
v_gene: TRBV6-1
CDR3aa: CASSEALPVSGNTIYF

len: 15
abundance: NA
v_gene: TRBV5-1
CDR3aa: CASSLEVADYNEQFF

len: 15
abundance: few
v_gene: TRBV9
CDR3aa: CASSTLAGGTDTQYF

len: 14
abundance: few
v_gene: TRBV4-3
CDR3aa: CASSPGTGVYGYTF

len: 15
abundance: few
v_gene: TRBV7-2
CDR3aa: CASSSRLAGTDTQYF

len: 12
abundance: few
v_gene: TRBV20-1
CDR3aa: CSAIREGDTQYF

len: 13
abundance: few
v_gene: TRBV30
CDR3aa: CACGGQGTRELFF

len: 13
abundance: few
v_gene: TRBV7-2
CDR3aa: CASSRPGVYEQYF

len: 13
abundance: NA
v_gene: TRBV11-1
CDR3aa: CASSPNRGDTQYF

len: 14
abundance: NA
v_gene: TRBV7-3
CDR3aa: CASSLYGSGTEAFF

len: 11
abundance: NA
v_gene: TRBV6-5
CDR3aa: CASSTGREAFF

len: 15
abundance: NA
v_gene: TRBV5-5
CDR3aa: CASSLLGGQNFEAFF

len: 15
abundance: few
v_gene: TRBV9
CDR3aa: CASSVSGQENSPLHF

len: 14
abundance: few
v_gene: TRBV5-1
CDR3aa: CASSPGTLDQPQHF

len: 17
abundance: NA
v_gene: TRBV4-1
CDR3aa: CASSLTPLAGGPETQYF